This TCR beta chain was found in a study of blood T cells in healthy people across ages. Study-wide findings and caveats: In these data, TCR beta diversity tracked strongly with naive T cell percentage. Estimates of diversity drawn from one million T cells were considered underestimates.

V lost 2 bases, J lost 9 bases, and 11 bases lay in between. The CDR3 has 13 residues. Germline V lookup: CDR1 SNHLY, CDR2 FYNNEI. This clonotype occurred a few times. Its target is not known. Combining a sample-barcoded 5' primer with a J-beta primer mix, a second PCR ran for 7 to 11 cycles. TCRdb ran MiXCR on the 5' RACE reads and lists one entry per CDR3 protein. The top ten clones hold roughly 22% of a sample with some 730,000 distinct CDR3 sequences, 22% of them seen once. The rearrangement joins TRBV2 to TRBJ2-1; D uncertain. The TCR originated in a man aged 65-85 years in good health. The sample taken for sequencing was blood. The DNA for the CDR3 is TGTGCCAGCAGTGAAACCGGATCCGGTGAGCAGTTCTTC. It specifies CASSETGSGEQFF. Drawing the rest from reference TRBV2 and TRBJ2-1, the complete variable domain is EPEVTQTPSHQVTQMGQEVILRCVPISNHLYFYWYRQILGQKVEFLVSFYNNEISEKSEIFDDQFSVERPDGSNFTLKIRSTKLEDSAMYFCASSETGSGEQFFGPGTRLTVL.